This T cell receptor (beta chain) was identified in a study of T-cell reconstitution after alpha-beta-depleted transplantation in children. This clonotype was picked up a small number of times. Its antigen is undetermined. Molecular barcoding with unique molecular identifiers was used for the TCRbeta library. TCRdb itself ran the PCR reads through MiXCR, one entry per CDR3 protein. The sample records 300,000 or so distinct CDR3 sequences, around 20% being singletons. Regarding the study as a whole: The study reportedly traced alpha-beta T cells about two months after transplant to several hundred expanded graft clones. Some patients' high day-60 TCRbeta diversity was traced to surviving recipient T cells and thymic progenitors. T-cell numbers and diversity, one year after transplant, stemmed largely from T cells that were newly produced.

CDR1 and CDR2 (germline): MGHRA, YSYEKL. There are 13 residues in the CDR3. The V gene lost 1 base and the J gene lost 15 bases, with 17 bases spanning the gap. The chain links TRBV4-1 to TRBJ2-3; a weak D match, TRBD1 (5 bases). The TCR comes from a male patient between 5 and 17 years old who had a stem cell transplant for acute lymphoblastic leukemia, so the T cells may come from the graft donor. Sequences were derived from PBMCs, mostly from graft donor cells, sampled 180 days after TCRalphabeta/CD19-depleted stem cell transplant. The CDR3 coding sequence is TGCGCCAGCAGCCAAGGGGGCCTGGAGACGCGATATTTT. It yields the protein CASSQGGLETRYF.